The sequence of this T cell receptor (beta chain) was determined in a study of blood T cell repertoires in COVID-19. Study at large: The cDNA or gDNA used as material had been derived from T cells, B-cell-depleted T cells, or PBMCs.

Per the study methods: For nucleated cells, counts were estimated from reference gene primer amplification. Method: immunoSEQ multiplex PCR; TCRdb's copy keeps in-frame clones and lacks some. That table gives V, J and clone size, and the DNA gave D and trimming. The repertoire has approximately 51,000 clones, 70% to 90% of them found once; the top ten carry around 14%. The germline gives CDR1 SGHTA, CDR2 FQGTGA. The CDR3 runs 16 residues. The V segment lost 3 bases and the J segment 1 base; nucleotides outside the gene matches: 5. This chain connects TRBV7-3 to TRBJ2-2, with 7 bases aligning to TRBD2. The sequencing sample was made of peripheral blood. The receptor was derived from a human donor in a cohort sampled during active COVID-19. CDR3 sequence (DNA): TGTGCCAGCAGCTTGGGGGGGAATCAGAACACCGGGGAGCTGTTTTTT. It is translated as CASSLGGNQNTGELFF.